This T cell receptor beta chain originates from a study of blood T cell repertoires in COVID-19. Study in general: Both acute and convalescent COVID-19 samples were obtained from the United States, Italy and Spain. Sources were T cells, B-cell-depleted T cells, or PBMCs; the material itself was cDNA or gDNA.

Original data processing: Estimation of nucleated cell counts was performed using reference gene primer amplification. Some clones are missing from TCRdb's copy, which holds only in-frame ones; the method was immunoSEQ multiplex PCR. V, J and clone size are those of that table, while D and trimming were read from the DNA. The table records about 100,000 clones, around 75% of them present only once. The clonotype originates from a human donor in a cohort sampled during active COVID-19. Sequencing was performed on peripheral blood.

CDR3 sequence (DNA): TGTGCCAGCAGCTTAATGGGACAGGGGGGTGATGAGCAGTTCTTC. Translating gives CASSLMGQGGDEQFF. The chain carries TRBV7-3 and TRBJ2-1, with 11 bases aligning to TRBD1. CDR1 is SGHTA, CDR2 FQGTGA, per germline. The CDR3 length is 15 residues. Trimming at V came to 1 base and at J to 8 bases, leaving 4 bases not matched to a gene.